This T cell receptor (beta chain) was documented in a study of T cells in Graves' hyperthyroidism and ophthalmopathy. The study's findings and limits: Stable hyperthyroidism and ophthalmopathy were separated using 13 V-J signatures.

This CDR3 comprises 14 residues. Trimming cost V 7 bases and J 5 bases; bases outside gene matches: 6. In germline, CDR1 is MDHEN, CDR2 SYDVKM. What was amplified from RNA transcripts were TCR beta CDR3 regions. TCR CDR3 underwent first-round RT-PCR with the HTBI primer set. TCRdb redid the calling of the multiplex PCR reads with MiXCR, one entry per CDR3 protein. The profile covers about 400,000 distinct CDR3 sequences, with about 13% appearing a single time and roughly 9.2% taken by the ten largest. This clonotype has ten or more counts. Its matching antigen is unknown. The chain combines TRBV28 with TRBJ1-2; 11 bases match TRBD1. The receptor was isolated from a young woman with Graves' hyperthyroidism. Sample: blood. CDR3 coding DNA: TGTGCCAGCATCAGCGGACAGGGGGCTTATGGCTACACCTTC. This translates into CASISGQGAYGYTF.